The 16 T cell receptor beta chains given below trace back to one sample, sequenced in a study of metastatic and nonmetastatic thyroid tumors. Each patient went into thyroid surgery without having received any treatment. MiXCR was used by TCRdb to re-call the PCR reads. The sample carries roughly 18,000 clones, about a quarter recorded once. Source material: tumor tissue. These receptor sequences come from a female donor with papillary thyroid cancer or a benign thyroid nodule (not recorded which). Some clones in this sample may be carry-over from other donors' samples.

The rearrangement joins TRBV4-1 to TRBJ2-7, with a tentative D call TRBD2 (6 bases). This CDR3 is built from 18 residues. The V and J ends lost 2 bases and 0 bases respectively, with 20 bases between them. Germline CDR1 and CDR2: MGHRA and YSYEKL. The CDR3 loop reads CASSQMLTRDSSSYEQYF. The CDR3 nucleotides are TGCGCCAGCAGCCAAATGTTGACCCGGGACTCAAGCTCCTACGAGCAGTACTTC.

This clone was counted many times. The chain employs TRBV24-1 and TRBJ2-5, with 11 bases aligning to TRBD1. Germline V gene sequence: CDR1 KGHDR, CDR2 SFDVKD. The V segment lost 3 bases and the J segment 3 bases; nucleotides outside the gene matches: 5. The CDR3 has 16 amino acids. The CDR3, as DNA: TGTGCCACCAGTGATCCGAGGACAGGGGGCGAAGAGACCCAGTACTTC. Its translation: CATSDPRTGGEETQYF.

A few counts support this clone. The chain links TRBV27 to TRBJ2-7; D not resolved. This CDR3 comprises 13 residues. Trimming took off 0 bases at V and 3 bases at J, with 6 bases between the two ends. CDR1 MNHEY and CDR2 SMNVEV come from the germline V gene (reference sequence). CDR3 nucleotide sequence: TGTGCCAGCAGTTTATCCGAATACTACGAGCAGTACTTC. This sequence encodes CASSLSEYYEQYF.

The chain joins TRBV6-1 to TRBJ1-5, with D possibly TRBD1 on 5 matching bases. The CDR3 is 12 amino acids. Deletions cut 2 bases from V and 10 bases from J, with 9 bases between. Germline lookup yields CDR1 MNHNS and CDR2 SASEGT. The DNA for the CDR3 is TGTGCCAGCAGTGAAACGGGGGGACCCCAGCATTTT. It encodes CASSETGGPQHF.

The chain is built from TRBV7-2 and TRBJ2-7, with 7 bases fitting TRBD1. Germline V CDR1 and CDR2: SGHTA, FQGNSA. The CDR3 contains 14 residues. Trimming cost V 3 bases and J 2 bases; bases outside gene matches: 4. The DNA of the CDR3 is TGTGCCAGCAGCTTTTCGAGGGGGCCCTACGAGCAGTACTTC. Protein sequence: CASSFSRGPYEQYF.

This clone is deemed medium-sized. The chain uses TRBV3-1 and TRBJ2-2, with 10 bases aligning to TRBD1. Germline-derived CDR1 and CDR2 are LGHDT and YNNKEL (reference sequence). CDR3 length: 17 residues. After removal of 3 bases from V and 6 bases from J, the junction contained 10 bases not matched to a gene. The CDR3 sequence: CASSHSPGQGKAGELFF. CDR3 nucleotide sequence: TGTGCCAGCAGCCATTCGCCGGGACAGGGGAAGGCCGGGGAGCTGTTTTTT.

V and J are TRBV20-1 and TRBJ2-7; D remains unclear. V lost 5 bases to trimming and J lost 0 bases, with 11 bases between them. Germline-derived CDR1 and CDR2 are DFQATT and SNEGSKA (reference sequence). This CDR3 region has 13 residues. The CDR3 DNA follows: TGCAGTGCTGCCTGGCCCTCCTCCTACGAGCAGTACTTC. Translation: CSAAWPSSYEQYF.

In this sample, this clone turned up many times. V usage is TRBV20-1 and J usage is TRBJ1-2, with D uncertain. Germline lookup yields CDR1 DFQATT and CDR2 SNEGSKA (reference sequence). The CDR3 has 13 amino acids. Trimming removed 0 bases at V and 6 bases at J, with 11 bases between. The CDR3 loop is CSARDLRGNGYTF. CDR3 coding DNA: TGCAGTGCTAGAGATCTCAGAGGGAATGGCTACACCTTC.

This clone came up a few times. The rearrangement links TRBV6-1 to TRBJ1-5, with 8 bases that match TRBD1. After removal of 10 bases from V and 9 bases from J, the junction contained 14 bases not matched to a gene. This CDR3 is built from 14 residues. CDR1 and CDR2 (germline): MNHNS, SASEGT. Here the CDR3 DNA reads TGTGCCACCGCGACAGGGGCAGCTTCGGTGCCCCAGCATTTT. Translated, it gives CATATGAASVPQHF.

The gene calls are TRBV4-3 and TRBJ2-7; TRBD2 agrees at 7 bases. The CDR3 extends over 16 amino acids. V was pared by 0 bases and J by 3 bases, with 8 bases of the junction left unmatched. The germline CDR1 and CDR2 sequences are LGHNA and YSLEER. In DNA, the CDR3 is TGCGCCAGCAGCCAAGATTTGGGGGGGATGGTCTACGAGCAGTACTTC. Translating gives CASSQDLGGMVYEQYF.

There are many counts of this clone. The chain carries TRBV11-2 and TRBJ2-5; 8 bases align to TRBD2. V was pared by 5 bases and J by 4 bases, with 9 bases of the junction left unmatched. The CDR3 is 15 residues long. The V gene's germline CDR1 is SGHAT and CDR2 FQNNGV. The CDR3 loop is CASSTLAGRGETQYF. The CDR3 nucleotides are TGTGCCAGCAGCACCCTAGCGGGTCGTGGAGAGACCCAGTACTTC.

This chain joins TRBV6-2 or TRBV6-3 and TRBJ2-1; 7 nucleotides agree with TRBD1. CDR1 and CDR2 from the germline V gene are MNHEY and SVGEGT. The CDR3 consists of 14 residues. V lost 5 bases and J lost 2; bases outside the gene matches: 3. CDR3 amino acids: CASSTGTAYNEQFF. CDR3 in DNA: TGTGCCAGCAGTACCGGGACAGCCTACAATGAGCAGTTCTTC.

This clone was observed at least ten times. This chain links TRBV7-6 with TRBJ1-6, with 12 bases fitting TRBD1. The V segment lost 3 bases and the J segment 7 bases; nucleotides outside the gene matches: 1. This CDR3 contains 15 residues. Germline loops: CDR1 SGHVS, CDR2 FNYEAQ. This chain's CDR3 is CASSLGQGANSPLHF. In nucleotides, the CDR3 is TGTGCCAGCAGCTTGGGACAGGGGGCGAATTCACCCCTCCACTTT.

This clone was counted a few times. The chain recombines TRBV6-1 with TRBJ1-5; D not certain. The V end was cut by 8 bases, the J end by 0 bases, with 11 bases between. Germline CDR1 MNHNS, CDR2 SASEGT. The CDR3 has 14 residues. The CDR3 nucleotides are TGTGCCAGCTGGTCCGGTTATAGCAATCAGCCCCAGCATTTT. Translating gives CASWSGYSNQPQHF.

This clone was observed many times. The chain joins TRBV5-1 to TRBJ2-3, with TRBD1 identical over 9 bases. Trimming at V came to 5 bases and at J to 1 base, leaving 8 bases not matched to a gene. The germline CDR1 and CDR2 sequences are SGHRS and YFSETQ. The CDR3 loop spans 16 amino acids. The CDR3 nucleotides read TGCGCCAGCAGTAAACAGGGGGCTAAGGGCACAGATACGCAGTATTTT. It codes for CASSKQGAKGTDTQYF.

This chain joins TRBV30 and TRBJ1-3, with D unresolved. Germline V gene lookup returns CDR1 GTSNPN and CDR2 SVGIG (reference sequence). With 5 bases removed from V and 0 bases from J, the gap between germline ends came to 14 bases. The CDR3 extends over 15 amino acids. CDR3 protein: CAWVRAPGSGNTIYF. CDR3 coding DNA: TGTGCCTGGGTCCGGGCCCCCGGCTCTGGAAACACCATATATTTT.